This T cell receptor beta chain was captured by sequencing in a study of cytomegalovirus exposure and HLA in healthy donors. As concerns this clone: Its cognate antigen is unknown.

The CDR3 consists of 16 residues. Germline CDR1 is WSHSY and CDR2 is SAAADI. The ends were cut back, 5 bases at V and 3 bases at J, with 16 bases in the middle. Study-wide results and limits: Fewer than 20,000 TCR beta sequences were associated with HLA alleles at 0.05 false discovery rate in a later analysis. A later analysis linked a missense variant in DCLRE1C to the trimming of TCR beta V and J genes.

PCR amplification relied on 60 Vbeta primers (plus 13 Jbeta primers). Measured with immunoSEQ multiplex PCR; TCRdb has only the in-frame clones, and not every one. The repertoire holds around 200,000 clones, with approximately 83% as singletons. V is TRBV10-2 and J is TRBJ2-2, with D perhaps matching TRBD2 (6 bases). Material for sequencing was PBMCs. The receptor comes from a woman aged 45-65 years in good health and CMV-seropositive. The CDR3 loop is CASSSSYGDYTGELFF. In DNA form, the CDR3 reads TGCGCCAGCAGTTCTTCTTACGGGGACTACACCGGGGAGCTGTTTTTT.